This passage covers 6 T cell receptor beta chains from one sample sequenced in a study of T-cell memory formation after mild COVID-19. TCRdb reprocessed the 5' RACE reads with MiXCR, giving one entry per CDR3 protein. The sample includes about 450,000 distinct CDR3 sequences, about 22% seen only once; the top ten take roughly 13%. The sequenced sample was PBMCs or a T cell subset sorted from them (not recorded which). All receptors derive from an adult woman who had mild COVID-19 (a few samples of this study predate the infection). Cell type and time point are not known.

The chain is built from TRBV6-2 or TRBV6-3 and TRBJ2-3; unclear D gene. The V gene lost 2 bases and the J gene lost 6 bases, with 12 bases spanning the gap. The CDR3 is 14 residues long. CDR1 is MNHEY, CDR2 SVGEGT, per germline. The CDR3 DNA sequence: TGTGCCAGCAGTTACGAACCCTTTGAGGATACGCAGTATTTT. Translated: CASSYEPFEDTQYF.

J is TRBJ1-2 and V is TRBV6-6; D unresolved. CDR1 is MNHNY, CDR2 SVGAGI, per germline (reference sequence). V lost 6 bases to trimming and J lost 5 bases, with 16 bases between them. The CDR3 is 14 residues long. The CDR3 region has the DNA TGTGCCAGCAGCCCAGTTGCGGGTTGGTATGGCTACACCTTC. This sequence encodes CASSPVAGWYGYTF.

V gene TRBV6-2 or TRBV6-3 combines with J gene TRBJ2-5, with TRBD2 matching 8 bases. Germline V gives CDR1 MNHEY, CDR2 SVGEGT. CDR3 length: 14 residues. The V segment lost 9 bases and the J segment 2 bases; nucleotides outside the gene matches: 8. The CDR3 DNA reads TGTGCCAGTCGTAGCGGGACTTATCAAGAGACCCAGTACTTC. Translating it yields CASRSGTYQETQYF.

The V call is TRBV29-1, the J call TRBJ2-1; no definite D call. In germline, CDR1 is SQVTM, CDR2 ANQGSEA. Deletions cut 7 bases from V and 1 base from J, with 14 bases between. The CDR3 loop spans 14 amino acids. CDR3 in amino acids: CSAAEQRSYNEQFF. The CDR3 region has the DNA TGCAGCGCCGCTGAGCAGAGATCCTACAATGAGCAGTTCTTC.

The rearrangement uses TRBV30 and TRBJ2-7; no clear D. Germline V gene lookup returns CDR1 GTSNPN and CDR2 SVGIG (reference sequence). V was cut by 2 bases and J by 4 bases, with 6 bases left in between. The CDR3 is 11 residues long. CDR3: CAWSPQYEQYF. In DNA form, the CDR3 reads TGTGCCTGGAGTCCCCAATACGAGCAGTACTTC.

The chain couples TRBV7-9 to TRBJ1-1; no definite D call. The CDR3 is 14 residues long. Germline lookup yields CDR1 SEHNR and CDR2 FQNEAQ (reference sequence). Trimming took off 1 base at V and 0 bases at J, with 6 bases between the two ends. The CDR3 DNA reads as TGTGCCAGCAGCTTAGGCATGCTGAACACTGAAGCTTTCTTT. Translation gives CASSLGMLNTEAFF.